This TCR beta chain emerged from a study of CD8 T cells in ankylosing spondylitis. Study findings and constraints: The study identified a TCR beta motif of under ten highly homologous variants that appeared characteristic of ankylosing spondylitis blood.

In TCRdb, the 5' RACE reads were re-called with MiXCR into one record per CDR3 protein. The top ten hold approximately 10% of the sample, which has 150,000 to 200,000 distinct CDR3 sequences, 13% seen once. About this clonotype itself: Its antigen is currently unknown.

The germline V gene encodes CDR1 SGHVS and CDR2 FQNEAQ. The CDR3 extends over 14 amino acids. Trimming cost V 5 bases and J 4 bases; bases outside gene matches: 8. This sequence was found in a female donor with ankylosing spondylitis or in good health (not recorded which). J is TRBJ2-7 and V is TRBV7-8, with 7 positions matching TRBD2. The sample was blood, either unsorted or a sorted T cell fraction (not recorded which). CDR3 protein: CASSAAGLGYEQYF. The CDR3 DNA is TGTGCCAGCAGCGCCGCTGGACTAGGTTACGAGCAGTACTTC.